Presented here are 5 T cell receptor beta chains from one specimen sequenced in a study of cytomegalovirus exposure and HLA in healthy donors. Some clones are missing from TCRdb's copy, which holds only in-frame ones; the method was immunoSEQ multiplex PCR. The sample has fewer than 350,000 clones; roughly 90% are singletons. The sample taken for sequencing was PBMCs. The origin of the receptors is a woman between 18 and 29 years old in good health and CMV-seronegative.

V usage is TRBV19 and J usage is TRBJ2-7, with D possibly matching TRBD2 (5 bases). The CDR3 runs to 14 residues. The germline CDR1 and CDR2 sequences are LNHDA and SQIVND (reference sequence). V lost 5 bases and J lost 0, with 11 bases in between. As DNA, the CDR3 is TGTGCCAGTAGTTTCTCGGGGTACTCCTACGAGCAGTACTTC. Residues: CASSFSGYSYEQYF. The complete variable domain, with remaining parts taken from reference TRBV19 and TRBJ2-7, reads DGGITQSPKYLFRKEGQNVTLSCEQNLNHDAMYWYRQDPGQGLRLIYYSQIVNDFQKGDIAEGYSVSREKKESFPLTVTSAQKNPTAFYLCASSFSGYSYEQYFGPGTRLTVT.

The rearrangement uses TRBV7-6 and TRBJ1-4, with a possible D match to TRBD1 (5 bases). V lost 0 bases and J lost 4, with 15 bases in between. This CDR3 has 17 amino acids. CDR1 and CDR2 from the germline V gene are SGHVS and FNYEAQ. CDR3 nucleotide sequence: TGTGCCAGCAGCTTAGCGTCCAGGGTGGATGGTAATGAAAAACTGTTTTTT. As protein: CASSLASRVDGNEKLFF.

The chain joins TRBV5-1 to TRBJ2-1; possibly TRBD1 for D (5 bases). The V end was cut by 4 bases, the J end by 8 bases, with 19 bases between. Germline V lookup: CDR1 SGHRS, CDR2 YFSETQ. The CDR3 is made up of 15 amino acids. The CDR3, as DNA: TGCGCCAGCAGCGCGGACAACTCGTATCGGTATGAGCAGTTCTTC. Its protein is CASSADNSYRYEQFF.

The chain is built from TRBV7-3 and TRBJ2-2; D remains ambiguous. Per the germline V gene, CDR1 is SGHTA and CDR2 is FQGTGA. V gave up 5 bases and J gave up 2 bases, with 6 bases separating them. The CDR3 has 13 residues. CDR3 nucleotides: TGTGCCAGCAGCGTATTTAACACCGGGGAGCTGTTTTTT. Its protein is CASSVFNTGELFF.

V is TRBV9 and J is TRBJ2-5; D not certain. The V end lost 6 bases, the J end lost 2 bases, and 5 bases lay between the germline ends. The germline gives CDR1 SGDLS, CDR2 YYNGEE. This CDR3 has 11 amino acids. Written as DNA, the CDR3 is TGTGCCAGCACCAGACAAGAGACCCAGTACTTC. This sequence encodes CASTRQETQYF.